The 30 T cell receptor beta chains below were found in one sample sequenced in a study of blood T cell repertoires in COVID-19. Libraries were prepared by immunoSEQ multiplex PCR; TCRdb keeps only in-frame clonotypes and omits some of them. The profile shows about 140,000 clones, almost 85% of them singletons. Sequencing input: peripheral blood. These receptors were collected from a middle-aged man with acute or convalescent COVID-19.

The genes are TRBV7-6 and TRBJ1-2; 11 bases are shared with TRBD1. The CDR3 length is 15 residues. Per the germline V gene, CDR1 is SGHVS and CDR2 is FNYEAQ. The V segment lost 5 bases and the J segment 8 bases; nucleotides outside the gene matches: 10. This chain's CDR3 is CASSPTPDRGHGYTF. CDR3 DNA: TGTGCCAGCAGCCCTACCCCGGACAGGGGGCACGGCTACACCTTC.

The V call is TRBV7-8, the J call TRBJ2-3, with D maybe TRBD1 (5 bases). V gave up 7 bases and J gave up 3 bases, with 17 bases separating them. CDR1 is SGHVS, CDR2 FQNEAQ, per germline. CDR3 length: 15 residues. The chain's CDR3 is CASTPGHGGTDTQYF. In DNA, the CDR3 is TGTGCCAGCACACCTGGACATGGTGGGACAGATACGCAGTATTTT.

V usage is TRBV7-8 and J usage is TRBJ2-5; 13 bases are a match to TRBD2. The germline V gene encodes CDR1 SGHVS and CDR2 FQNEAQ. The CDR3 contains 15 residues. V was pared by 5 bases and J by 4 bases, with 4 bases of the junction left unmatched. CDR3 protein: CASSPGTSGIETQYF. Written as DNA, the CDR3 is TGTGCCAGCAGCCCCGGGACTAGCGGGATAGAGACCCAGTACTTC.

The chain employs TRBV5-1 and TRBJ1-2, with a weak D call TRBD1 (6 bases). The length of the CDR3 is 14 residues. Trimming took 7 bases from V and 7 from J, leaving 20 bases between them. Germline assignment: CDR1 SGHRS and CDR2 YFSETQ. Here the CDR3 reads CASGPQTGLIGYTF. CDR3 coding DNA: TGCGCCAGCGGGCCCCAAACAGGGTTGATTGGCTACACCTTC.

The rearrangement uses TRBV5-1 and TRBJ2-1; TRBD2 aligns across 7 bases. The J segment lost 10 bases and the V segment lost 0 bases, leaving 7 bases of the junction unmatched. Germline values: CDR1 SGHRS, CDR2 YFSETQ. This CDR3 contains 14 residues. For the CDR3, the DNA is TGCGCCAGCAGCTTGGTAGTCCGGGGACTAGAGCAGTTCTTC. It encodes CASSLVVRGLEQFF.

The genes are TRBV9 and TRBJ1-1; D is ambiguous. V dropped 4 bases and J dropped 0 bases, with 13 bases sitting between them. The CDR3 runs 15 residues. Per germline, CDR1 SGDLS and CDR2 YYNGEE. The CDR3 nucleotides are TGTGCCAGCAGCCCAGCCCCTAGCATGAACACTGAAGCTTTCTTT. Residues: CASSPAPSMNTEAFF.

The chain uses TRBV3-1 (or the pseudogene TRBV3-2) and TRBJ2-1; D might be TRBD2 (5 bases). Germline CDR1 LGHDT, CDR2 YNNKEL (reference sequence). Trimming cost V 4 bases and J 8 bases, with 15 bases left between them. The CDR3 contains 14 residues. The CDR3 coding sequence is TGTGCCAGCAGCCCTAGCTGGAGAATCGATGAGCAGTTCTTC. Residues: CASSPSWRIDEQFF.

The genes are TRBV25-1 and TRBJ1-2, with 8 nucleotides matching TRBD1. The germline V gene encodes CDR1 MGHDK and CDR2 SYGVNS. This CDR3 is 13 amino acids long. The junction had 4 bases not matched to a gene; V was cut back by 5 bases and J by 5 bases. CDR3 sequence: CASSTTGDYGYTF. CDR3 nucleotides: TGTGCCAGCAGTACGACAGGGGATTATGGCTACACCTTC.

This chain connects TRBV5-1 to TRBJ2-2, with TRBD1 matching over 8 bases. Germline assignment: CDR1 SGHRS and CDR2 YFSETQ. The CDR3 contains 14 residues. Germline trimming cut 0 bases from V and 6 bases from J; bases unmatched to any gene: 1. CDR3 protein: CASSLGQGSGELFF. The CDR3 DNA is TGCGCCAGCAGCTTGGGACAGGGGTCCGGGGAGCTGTTTTTT.

The CDR3 DNA follows: TGTGCCAGCTCACAAGGACAGGGTTTGTGGAACACTGAAGCTTTCTTT. Its translation: CASSQGQGLWNTEAFF. This rearrangement joins TRBV18 to TRBJ1-1, with 8 bases fitting TRBD1. Germline loops: CDR1 KGHSH, CDR2 LQKENI. The CDR3 consists of 16 residues. Trimming removed 4 bases from V and 1 base from J; junction bases left unmatched: 8.

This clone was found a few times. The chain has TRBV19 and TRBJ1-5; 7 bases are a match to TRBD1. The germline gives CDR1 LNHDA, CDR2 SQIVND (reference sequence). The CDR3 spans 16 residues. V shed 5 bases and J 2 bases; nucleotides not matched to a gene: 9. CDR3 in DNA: TGTGCCAGTAGTCTTGGCACAGGGGCCGGCAATCAGCCCCAGCATTTT. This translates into CASSLGTGAGNQPQHF.

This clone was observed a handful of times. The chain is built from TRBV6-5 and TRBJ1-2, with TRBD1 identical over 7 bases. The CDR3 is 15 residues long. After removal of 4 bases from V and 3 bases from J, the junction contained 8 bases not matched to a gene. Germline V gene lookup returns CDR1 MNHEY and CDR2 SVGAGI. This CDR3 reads CASSSLGQVDYGYTF. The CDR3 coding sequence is TGTGCCAGCAGTTCTCTAGGACAGGTGGACTATGGCTACACCTTC.

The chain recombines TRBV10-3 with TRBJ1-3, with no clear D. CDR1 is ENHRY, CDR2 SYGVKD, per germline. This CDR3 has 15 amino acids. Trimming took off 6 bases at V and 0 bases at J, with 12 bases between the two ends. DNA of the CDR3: TGTGCCATCAGGCCCCCGGTCCTCTCTGGAAACACCATATATTTT. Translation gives CAIRPPVLSGNTIYF.

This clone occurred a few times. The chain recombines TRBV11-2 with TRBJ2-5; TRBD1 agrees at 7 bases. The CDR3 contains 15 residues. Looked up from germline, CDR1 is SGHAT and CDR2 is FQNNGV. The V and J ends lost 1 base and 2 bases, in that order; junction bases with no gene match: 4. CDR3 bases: TGTGCCAGCAGCTTAGGGGGGACAGATCAAGAGACCCAGTACTTC. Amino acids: CASSLGGTDQETQYF.

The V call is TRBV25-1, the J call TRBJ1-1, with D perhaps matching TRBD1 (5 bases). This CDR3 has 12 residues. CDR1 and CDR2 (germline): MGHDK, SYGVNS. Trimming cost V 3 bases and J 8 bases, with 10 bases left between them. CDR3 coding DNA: TGTGCCAGCAGTGACTTTCAGGGAGAAGCTTTCTTT. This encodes CASSDFQGEAFF. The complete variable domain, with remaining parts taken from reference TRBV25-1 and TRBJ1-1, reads EADIYQTPRYLVIGTGKKITLECSQTMGHDKMYWYQQDPGMELHLIHYSYGVNSTEKGDLSSESTVSRIRTEHFPLTLESARPSHTSQYLCASSDFQGEAFFGQGTRLTVV.

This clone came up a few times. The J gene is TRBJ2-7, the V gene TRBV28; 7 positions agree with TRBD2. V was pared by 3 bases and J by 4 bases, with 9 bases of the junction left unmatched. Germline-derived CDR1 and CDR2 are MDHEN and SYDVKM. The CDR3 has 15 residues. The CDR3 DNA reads TGTGCCAGCAGTTTTGGGCGGGAGAACCTATACGAGCAGTACTTC. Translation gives CASSFGRENLYEQYF.

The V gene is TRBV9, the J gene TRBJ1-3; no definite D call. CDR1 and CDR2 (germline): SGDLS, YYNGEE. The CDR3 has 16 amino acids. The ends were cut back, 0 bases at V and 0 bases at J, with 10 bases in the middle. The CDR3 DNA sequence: TGTGCCAGCAGCGTAGTGGCAGAACCCTCTGGAAACACCATATATTTT. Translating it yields CASSVVAEPSGNTIYF. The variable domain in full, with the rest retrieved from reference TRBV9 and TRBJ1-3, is DSGVTQTPKHLITATGQRVTLRCSPRSGDLSVYWYQQSLDQGLQFLIQYYNGEERAKGNILERFSAQQFPDLHSELNLSSLELGDSALYFCASSVVAEPSGNTIYFGEGSWLTVV.

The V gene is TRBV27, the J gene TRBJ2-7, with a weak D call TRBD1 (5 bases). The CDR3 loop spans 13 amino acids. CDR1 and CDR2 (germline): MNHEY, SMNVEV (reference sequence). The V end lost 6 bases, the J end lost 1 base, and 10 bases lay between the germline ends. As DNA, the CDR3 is TGTGCCAGCAGGGGGCACGGATCCTACGAGCAGTACTTC. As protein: CASRGHGSYEQYF.

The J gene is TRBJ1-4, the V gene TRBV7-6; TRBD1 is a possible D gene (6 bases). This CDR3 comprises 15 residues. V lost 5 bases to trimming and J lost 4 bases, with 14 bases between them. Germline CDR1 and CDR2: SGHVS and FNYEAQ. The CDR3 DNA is TGTGCCAGCAGCCCCGGCGGGGGCCTTAATGAAAAACTGTTTTTT. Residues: CASSPGGGLNEKLFF.

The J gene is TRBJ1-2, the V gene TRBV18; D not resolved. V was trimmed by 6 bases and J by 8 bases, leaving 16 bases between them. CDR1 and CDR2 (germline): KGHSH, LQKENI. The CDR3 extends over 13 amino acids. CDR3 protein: CASSPDPERGYTF. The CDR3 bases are TGTGCCAGCTCCCCCGACCCCGAGAGGGGCTACACCTTC.

This CDR3 reads CASSLPPPSYNEQFF. Here the CDR3 DNA reads TGTGCCAGCAGTCTCCCCCCTCCCTCCTACAATGAGCAGTTCTTC. The chain links TRBV27 to TRBJ2-1; D not resolved. Trimming stripped 5 bases from V and 0 bases from J, with 11 bases between. CDR3 length: 15 residues. Per germline, CDR1 MNHEY and CDR2 SMNVEV (reference sequence).

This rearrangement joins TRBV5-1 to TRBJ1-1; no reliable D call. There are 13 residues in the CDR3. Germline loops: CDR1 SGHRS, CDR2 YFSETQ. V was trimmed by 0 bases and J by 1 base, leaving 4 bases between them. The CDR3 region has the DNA TGCGCCAGCAGCTTGGCCGGGAACACTGAAGCTTTCTTT. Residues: CASSLAGNTEAFF.

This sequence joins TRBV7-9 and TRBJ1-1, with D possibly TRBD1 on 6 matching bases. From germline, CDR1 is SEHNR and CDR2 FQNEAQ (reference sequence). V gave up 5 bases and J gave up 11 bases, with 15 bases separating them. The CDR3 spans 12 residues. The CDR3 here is CASSIGQSLAFF. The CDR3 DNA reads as TGTGCCAGCAGCATAGGACAGTCGTTGGCTTTCTTT.

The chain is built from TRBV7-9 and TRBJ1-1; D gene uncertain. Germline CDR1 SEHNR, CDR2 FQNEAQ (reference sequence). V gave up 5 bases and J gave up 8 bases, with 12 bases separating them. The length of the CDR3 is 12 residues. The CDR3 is CASSPGGGEAFF. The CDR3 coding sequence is TGTGCCAGCAGCCCCGGCGGCGGGGAAGCTTTCTTT. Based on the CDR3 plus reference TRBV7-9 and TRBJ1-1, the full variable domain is DTGVSQNPRHKITKRGQNVTFRCDPISEHNRLYWYRQTLGQGPEFLTYFQNEAQLEKSRLLSDRFSAERPKGSFSTLEIQRTEQGDSAMYLCASSPGGGEAFFGQGTRLTVV.

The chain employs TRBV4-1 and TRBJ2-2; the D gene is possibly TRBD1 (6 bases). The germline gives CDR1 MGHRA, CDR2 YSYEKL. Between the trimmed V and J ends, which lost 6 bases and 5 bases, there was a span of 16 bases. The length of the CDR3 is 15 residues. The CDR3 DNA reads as TGCGCCAGCAGTCCTCCCAGGACAGAGACCGGGGAGCTGTTTTTT. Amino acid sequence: CASSPPRTETGELFF.

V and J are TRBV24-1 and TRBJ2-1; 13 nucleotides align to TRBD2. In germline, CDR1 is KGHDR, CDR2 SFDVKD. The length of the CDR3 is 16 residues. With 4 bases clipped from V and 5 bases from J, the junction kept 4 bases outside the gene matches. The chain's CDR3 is CATSDRGLAGDNEQFF. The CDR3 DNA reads TGTGCCACCAGTGACCGCGGACTAGCGGGAGACAATGAGCAGTTCTTC.

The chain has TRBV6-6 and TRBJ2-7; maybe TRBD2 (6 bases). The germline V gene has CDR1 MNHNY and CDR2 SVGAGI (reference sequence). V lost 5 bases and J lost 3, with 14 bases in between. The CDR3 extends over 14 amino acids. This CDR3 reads CASSETDGSYEQYF. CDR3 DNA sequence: TGTGCCAGCAGTGAGACCGACGGGAGCTACGAGCAGTACTTC.

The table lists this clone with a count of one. The CDR3 nucleotides are TGTGCCAGTAGTATCCTGATGACAGGACAATATGGCTACACCTTC. It is translated as CASSILMTGQYGYTF. This chain links TRBV19 with TRBJ1-2; a possible D gene is TRBD1 (6 bases). Trimming removed 3 bases from V and 5 bases from J, with 16 bases in between. This CDR3 spans 15 amino acids. CDR1 is LNHDA and CDR2 is SQIVND in the germline V gene (reference sequence).

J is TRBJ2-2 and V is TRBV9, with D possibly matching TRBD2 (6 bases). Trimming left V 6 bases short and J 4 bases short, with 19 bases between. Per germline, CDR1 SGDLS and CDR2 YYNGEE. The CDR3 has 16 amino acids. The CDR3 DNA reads TGTGCCAGCACGGCCTCCGGGACTTTCACCACCGGGGAGCTGTTTTTT. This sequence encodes CASTASGTFTTGELFF.

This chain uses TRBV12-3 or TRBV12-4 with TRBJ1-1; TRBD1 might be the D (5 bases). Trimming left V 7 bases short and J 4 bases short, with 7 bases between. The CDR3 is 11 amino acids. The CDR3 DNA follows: TGTGCCAGCACTAGGGGCACTGAAGCTTTCTTT. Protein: CASTRGTEAFF.